Presented here are 31 T cell receptor beta chains from one specimen sequenced in a study of beta chain features in type 1 diabetes. General study results and limits: There was a moderate but significant shortening of TCRB CDR3s in all four CD4+ subsets of Type 1 diabetes patients.

Their antigen targets remain unknown. Since all of the isolated RNA was reverse transcribed, expressed TCRB transcripts were what got sequenced. TCRdb's copy holds only in-frame clones and misses some; the assay was immunoSEQ multiplex PCR. There are some 200,000 clones in the sample; approximately 16% occur only once, and about 0.08% lies in the top ten. The material sequenced was naive CD4+ T cells from blood. The receptors were gathered from a man aged 25-45 years with type 1 diabetes.

This clone showed up just a few times. This sequence joins TRBV7-2 and TRBJ2-1; the D is unclear. CDR1 SGHTA and CDR2 FQGNSA come from the germline V gene. The V gene lost 5 bases and the J gene lost 8 bases, with 7 bases spanning the gap. The CDR3 spans 11 residues. The CDR3 region has the DNA TGTGCCAGCAGCCTTGCATATGAGCAGTTCTTC. As protein: CASSLAYEQFF.

Regarding this clone: Other DNA variants within this sample encode the same CDR3. This sequence joins TRBV20-1 and TRBJ2-7; D perhaps matches TRBD2 (5 bases). The CDR3 has 11 amino acids. Trimming shortened V by 2 bases and J by 3 bases, and 5 bases separated the two germline ends. Germline CDR1 DFQATT, CDR2 SNEGSKA (reference sequence). The CDR3 DNA reads as TGCAGTGCTAGACGGGACTACGAGCAGTACTTC. Translating gives CSARRDYEQYF.

The rearrangement links TRBV6-1 to TRBJ1-5, with D unresolved. The CDR3 consists of 12 residues. The V and J ends lost 2 bases and 5 bases respectively, with 4 bases between them. Germline V gene data show CDR1 as MNHNS and CDR2 as SASEGT. CDR3 bases: TGTGCCAGCAGTGAAAACCATCAGCCCCAGCATTTT. Amino acids: CASSENHQPQHF.

The chain has TRBV7-9 and TRBJ1-1; D not resolved. The CDR3 length is 13 residues. Germline V lookup: CDR1 SEHNR, CDR2 FQNEAQ (reference sequence). With 8 bases removed from V and 1 base from J, the gap between germline ends came to 11 bases. The CDR3 here is CASQITENTEAFF. CDR3 nucleotide sequence: TGTGCCAGCCAAATAACAGAGAACACTGAAGCTTTCTTT. The variable domain in full, completed from reference TRBV7-9 and TRBJ1-1, reads DTGVSQNPRHKITKRGQNVTFRCDPISEHNRLYWYRQTLGQGPEFLTYFQNEAQLEKSRLLSDRFSAERPKGSFSTLEIQRTEQGDSAMYLCASQITENTEAFFGQGTRLTVV.

In its sample, this clone was seen a few times. The rearrangement joins TRBV25-1 to TRBJ2-1, with D possibly TRBD1 on 5 matching bases. V was shortened by 7 bases and J by 1 base, with 17 bases between the two germline ends. From germline, CDR1 is MGHDK and CDR2 SYGVNS. CDR3 length: 16 residues. The CDR3 region has the DNA TGTGCCAGCAACCCTGCCGACAAGGGGTCCTACAATGAGCAGTTCTTC. It translates to CASNPADKGSYNEQFF.

With regard to this clone: One end of the junction does not line up with germline, which may come from a read error. The chain combines TRBV11-2 with TRBJ2-6; D gene unclear. Germline values: CDR1 SGHAT, CDR2 FQNNGV. The CDR3 spans 13 residues. DNA of the CDR3: TGTGCCAGCAGTTTAGGTGGGGCCAACGTCCTGACTTTC. This gives the protein CASSLGGANVLTF.

V is TRBV6-1 and J is TRBJ2-5; 7 nucleotides match TRBD1. The CDR3 runs to 14 residues. Germline V lookup: CDR1 MNHNS, CDR2 SASEGT. Losses at the gene ends were 5 bases for V and 2 bases for J; bases not matched to a gene: 5. The CDR3 reads CASSPGTDQETQYF. As DNA, the CDR3 is TGTGCCAGCAGTCCGGGGACAGATCAAGAGACCCAGTACTTC.

Only a few counts were recorded for this clone. Other DNA sequences of this sample code for an identical CDR3. This chain links TRBV6-5 with TRBJ1-5; 7 bases line up with TRBD1. The CDR3 spans 13 residues. The V gene end was trimmed by 6 bases and the J gene end by 4 bases; junction bases not matched to a gene: 3. CDR1 is MNHEY, CDR2 SVGAGI, per germline. DNA of the CDR3: TGTGCCAGCAGCCGACAGGGTAATCAGCCCCAGCATTTT. Translation: CASSRQGNQPQHF.

This clone was recorded a few times. The gene calls are TRBV7-2 and TRBJ2-3, with 9 bases fitting TRBD2. There are 15 residues in the CDR3. Germline values: CDR1 SGHTA, CDR2 FQGNSA. Trimming removed 5 bases from V and 3 bases from J; junction bases left unmatched: 6. In DNA form, the CDR3 reads TGTGCCAGCAGCGGAAGTAGCGGGAGTACAGATACGCAGTATTTT. Translated: CASSGSSGSTDTQYF.

The rearrangement uses TRBV7-2 and TRBJ2-2; perhaps TRBD2 as D (5 bases). Germline lookup yields CDR1 SGHTA and CDR2 FQGNSA. The CDR3 runs 16 residues. Trimming cost V 5 bases and J 0 bases, with 13 bases left between them. The CDR3 is CASSPRPGTNTGELFF. The CDR3, as DNA: TGTGCCAGCAGCCCGAGGCCGGGAACGAACACCGGGGAGCTGTTTTTT.

The CDR3 nucleotides read TGTGCAAGTCGCCACGCCGCGGTAGCGGTGCGAGATACGCAGTATTTT. Translating gives CASRHAAVAVRDTQYF. This rearrangement joins TRBV12-2 to TRBJ2-3; TRBD2 was called by the table and not checked on the DNA. TRBV12-2 is described as a pseudogene. The CDR3 spans 16 residues.

The chain is built from TRBV6-6 and TRBJ2-7; 8 bases line up with TRBD1. The germline V gene encodes CDR1 MNHNY and CDR2 SVGAGI (reference sequence). The length of the CDR3 is 13 residues. Trimming removed 4 bases from V and 6 bases from J; junction bases left unmatched: 5. The DNA of the CDR3 is TGTGCCAGCAGTTTTCCCGACAGGGGCGAGCAGTACTTC. Translating gives CASSFPDRGEQYF.

V usage is TRBV9 and J usage is TRBJ2-3; 12 bases are shared with TRBD2. V lost 4 bases to trimming and J lost 7 bases; unmatched junction nucleotides: 10. Germline-derived CDR1 and CDR2 are SGDLS and YYNGEE. The CDR3 contains 16 residues. CDR3 in amino acids: CASSPRTSGIPNTQYF. In nucleotides, the CDR3 is TGTGCCAGCAGCCCCCGGACTAGCGGGATTCCAAATACGCAGTATTTT. Combining the CDR3 with reference TRBV9 and TRBJ2-3 gives the whole variable domain DSGVTQTPKHLITATGQRVTLRCSPRSGDLSVYWYQQSLDQGLQFLIQYYNGEERAKGNILERFSAQQFPDLHSELNLSSLELGDSALYFCASSPRTSGIPNTQYFGPGTRLTVL.

The chain uses TRBV30 and TRBJ2-2, with 8 bases aligning to TRBD1. CDR3 length: 14 residues. Germline V lookup: CDR1 GTSNPN, CDR2 SVGIG (reference sequence). After removal of 6 bases from V and 5 bases from J, the junction contained 8 bases not matched to a gene. The CDR3 nucleotides read TGTGCCTGCCCCGCGGACAGGGATACCGGGGAGCTGTTTTTT. Translation gives CACPADRDTGELFF.

This sequence joins TRBV5-1 and TRBJ2-5; the match to TRBD1 covers 8 bases. Germline lookup yields CDR1 SGHRS and CDR2 YFSETQ. Germline trimming cut 4 bases from V and 4 bases from J; bases unmatched to any gene: 6. The CDR3 is 14 residues long. The DNA for the CDR3 is TGCGCCAGCAGCCAAGGACAGGGCACAGAGACCCAGTACTTC. It codes for CASSQGQGTETQYF.

The chain is built from TRBV28 and TRBJ2-5, with D maybe TRBD1 (6 bases). Per the germline V gene, CDR1 is MDHEN and CDR2 is SYDVKM. Trimming pared 5 bases from V and 4 bases from J, leaving 11 bases between. CDR3 length equals 13 residues. CDR3 residues: CASSGTPRETQYF. DNA of the CDR3: TGTGCCAGCAGTGGGACACCCCGAGAGACCCAGTACTTC.

The chain couples TRBV9 to TRBJ2-7, with 9 bases aligning to TRBD1. In germline, CDR1 is SGDLS, CDR2 YYNGEE. The CDR3 is 15 amino acids. V shed 0 bases, J shed 4 bases, and the junction held 5 bases outside the gene matches. The CDR3 DNA sequence: TGTGCCAGCAGCGTAGGCAACAGGGGGCCGTACGAGCAGTACTTC. It specifies CASSVGNRGPYEQYF.

The chain combines TRBV18 with TRBJ2-1; 10 nucleotides match TRBD2. The CDR3 covers 15 residues. Germline V gives CDR1 KGHSH, CDR2 LQKENI. The trim removed 1 base at V and 6 bases at J, leaving 3 bases unmatched. The DNA of the CDR3 is TGTGCCAGCTCACCACTGGCTAGCGGGAGCAATGAGCAGTTCTTC. Translating gives CASSPLASGSNEQFF.

This clone has more than one count but fewer than ten. The chain links TRBV4-2 to TRBJ1-2; D unresolved. Per the germline V gene, CDR1 is LGHNA and CDR2 is YNFKEQ. V lost 1 base and J lost 2, with 8 bases in between. CDR3 length equals 14 residues. The CDR3 region has the DNA TGTGCCAGCAGCCAAGGCGCAGCAAACTATGGCTACACCTTC. Protein sequence: CASSQGAANYGYTF.

The chain uses TRBV6-5 and TRBJ2-3; D possibly corresponds to TRBD1 (5 bases). Germline CDR1 reads MNHEY; CDR2 reads SVGAGI. This CDR3 comprises 14 residues. Trimming shortened V by 8 bases and J by 2 bases, and 14 bases separated the two germline ends. CDR3 sequence: CASARKGPTDTQYF. For the CDR3, the DNA is TGTGCCAGCGCTCGGAAGGGGCCCACAGATACGCAGTATTTT.

This clone was detected only a few times. The chain couples TRBV5-1 to TRBJ2-7, with 7 bases matching TRBD2. Germline loops: CDR1 SGHRS, CDR2 YFSETQ. This CDR3 region has 15 residues. Losses at the gene ends were 0 bases for V and 2 bases for J; bases not matched to a gene: 5. The CDR3 DNA follows: TGCGCCAGCAGCTTGGCGGCGGGAGTCACCTACGAGCAGTACTTC. This codes for CASSLAAGVTYEQYF.

The rearrangement joins TRBV2 to TRBJ2-2; unclear D gene. This CDR3 is 14 amino acids long. V lost 8 bases and J 2 bases, leaving 12 bases between the germline ends. Germline V gene lookup returns CDR1 SNHLY and CDR2 FYNNEI. CDR3 DNA: TGTGCCAGCTGGAGACAACTAAACACCGGGGAGCTGTTTTTT. Encoded protein: CASWRQLNTGELFF.

The chain uses TRBV29-1 and TRBJ2-1; D may match TRBD1 or TRBD2 (5 bases each). The CDR3 contains 13 residues. The germline V gene encodes CDR1 SQVTM and CDR2 ANQGSEA. V shed 6 bases and J shed 8 bases, with 17 bases lying between them. The CDR3 coding sequence is TGCAGCGTCGCAGGGTCCCCCGGGGATGAGCAGTTCTTC. Translated, it gives CSVAGSPGDEQFF.

The rearrangement links TRBV29-1 to TRBJ1-1; D remains unclear. CDR1 SQVTM and CDR2 ANQGSEA come from the germline V gene. The CDR3 length is 11 residues. With 5 bases removed from V and 4 bases from J, the gap between germline ends came to 8 bases. CDR3 region: CSVQTSTEAFF. The DNA for the CDR3 is TGCAGCGTTCAGACATCCACTGAAGCTTTCTTT.

This clone was observed a few times. V gene TRBV28 combines with J gene TRBJ2-1; 8 bases are shared with TRBD2. V was pared by 5 bases and J by 1 base, with 13 bases of the junction left unmatched. The germline CDR1 and CDR2 sequences are MDHEN and SYDVKM. The CDR3 extends over 18 amino acids. The DNA for the CDR3 is TGTGCCAGCAGTCTCGAGCCCGGGGCTAGCGGGTCCTACAATGAGCAGTTCTTC. Encoded protein: CASSLEPGASGSYNEQFF.

The chain joins TRBV30 to TRBJ2-7, with a possible D match to TRBD1 (5 bases). CDR1 GTSNPN and CDR2 SVGIG come from the germline V gene (reference sequence). The CDR3 covers 10 residues. CDR3 bases: TGTGCATATGCCAGGGACGAGCAGTACTTC. It codes for CAYARDEQYF.

A few counts support this clone. The chain combines TRBV2 with TRBJ1-5; no clear D gene. CDR1 SNHLY and CDR2 FYNNEI come from the germline V gene. The CDR3 is made up of 13 amino acids. Trimming took off 4 bases at V and 6 bases at J, with 10 bases between the two ends. The CDR3: CASSAGLGQPQHF. CDR3 in DNA: TGTGCCAGCAGTGCTGGACTAGGTCAGCCCCAGCATTTT.

This chain uses TRBV25-1 with TRBJ2-7, with a weak D call TRBD1 (6 bases). CDR1 is MGHDK and CDR2 is SYGVNS in the germline V gene. The CDR3 has 14 amino acids. Trimming pared 9 bases from V and 0 bases from J, leaving 15 bases between. CDR3 sequence: CASLKGDGSYEQYF. Here the CDR3 DNA reads TGTGCCAGTCTGAAGGGGGACGGCTCCTACGAGCAGTACTTC.

V and J are TRBV6-5 and TRBJ1-2; 10 bases are shared with TRBD1. The CDR3 covers 13 residues. The junction had 6 bases not matched to a gene; V was cut back by 6 bases and J by 8 bases. Germline CDR1 MNHEY, CDR2 SVGAGI. The CDR3: CASRGQGVRGYTF. CDR3 in DNA: TGTGCCAGCAGAGGACAGGGGGTTCGCGGCTACACCTTC.

The chain recombines TRBV2 with TRBJ2-5, with unresolved D. Germline V gives CDR1 SNHLY, CDR2 FYNNEI. The CDR3 runs 13 residues. V lost 5 bases and J lost 2, with 9 bases in between. The CDR3 is CASSIPLQETQYF. CDR3 nucleotides: TGTGCCAGCAGTATCCCGTTACAAGAGACCCAGTACTTC.

The rearrangement links TRBV14 to TRBJ2-7; possible D gene TRBD2, 6 bases. The length of the CDR3 is 15 residues. V dropped 8 bases and J dropped 4 bases, with 21 bases sitting between them. Looked up from germline, CDR1 is SGHDN and CDR2 is FVKESK. This CDR3 reads CASSSGRIRGYEQYF. The CDR3 nucleotides are TGTGCCAGCTCGAGTGGGAGGATCAGAGGGTACGAGCAGTACTTC.